This TCR beta chain was identified during a study of tumor-infiltrating lymphocytes in primary liver carcinoma. Study-level information: Tumor stage was T1-T3 N0M0, and tumor size was about 4 to 11 cm across.

For blood RNA, unsorted whole blood served as the source, and germline DNA was extracted too. The patients lived with chronic HBV infection and had not yet received any treatment. An approximately 4-milliliter peripheral blood sample was collected before surgery. As to this clonotype: Its target is unknown. One end of the junction is discordant with germline, which a read error may explain.

Germline values: CDR1 MRHNA, CDR2 SNTAGT. CDR3 length: 14 residues. A constant-region primer served to make TCR beta cDNA from 500 to 550 ng total RNA. It was through three nested multiplex PCR rounds of slightly modified ARM-PCR that TCR beta libraries arose. TRBV1-TRBV30 forward primers paired with a C-beta reverse primer drove the first two PCR rounds, roughly 10 cycles each. MiXCR, applied by TCRdb to the multiplex PCR reads, yields one record per CDR3 protein. Of about 350,000 distinct CDR3 sequences listed, about 65% were seen once; the top ten hold roughly 6.5%. Study outcomes and limitations: Compared with tumor region pairs, tumor-adjacent and tumor-blood pairs overlapped less.

This clonotype was sampled from a man aged 35-49 years with primary liver carcinoma and hepatitis B virus infection. V and J are TRBV6-4 and TRBJ2-1, with D uncertain. Sample: peripheral blood. The CDR3 sequence: CVSSEVAKSNEQFF. In DNA form, the CDR3 reads TGTGTCAGCAGTGAAGTGGCAAAGTCCAATGAGCAGTTCTTC.